The T cell receptor (beta chain) described here comes from a study of blood T cell repertoires in COVID-19. Study overall: T cells, B-cell-depleted T cells, or PBMCs supplied cDNA or gDNA.

V trimming: 4 bases; J trimming: 2 bases; junction bases outside the gene matches: 3. CDR3 size: 15 residues. Germline V gene sequence: CDR1 LGHDT, CDR2 YNNKEL (reference sequence). Sequencing used immunoSEQ multiplex PCR; TCRdb keeps in-frame clones, though not all of them. This table has about 140,000 clones, 84% appearing once. The sequencing input was PBMCs or T cells enriched from blood (not recorded which). The sequence was collected from a woman in her forties or fifties with acute COVID-19. V is TRBV3-1 (or the pseudogene TRBV3-2) and J is TRBJ2-3; 10 bases map to TRBD2. The CDR3 bases are TGTGCCAGCAGCCTCGGACTAGCGGACACAGATACGCAGTATTTT. It yields the protein CASSLGLADTDTQYF.